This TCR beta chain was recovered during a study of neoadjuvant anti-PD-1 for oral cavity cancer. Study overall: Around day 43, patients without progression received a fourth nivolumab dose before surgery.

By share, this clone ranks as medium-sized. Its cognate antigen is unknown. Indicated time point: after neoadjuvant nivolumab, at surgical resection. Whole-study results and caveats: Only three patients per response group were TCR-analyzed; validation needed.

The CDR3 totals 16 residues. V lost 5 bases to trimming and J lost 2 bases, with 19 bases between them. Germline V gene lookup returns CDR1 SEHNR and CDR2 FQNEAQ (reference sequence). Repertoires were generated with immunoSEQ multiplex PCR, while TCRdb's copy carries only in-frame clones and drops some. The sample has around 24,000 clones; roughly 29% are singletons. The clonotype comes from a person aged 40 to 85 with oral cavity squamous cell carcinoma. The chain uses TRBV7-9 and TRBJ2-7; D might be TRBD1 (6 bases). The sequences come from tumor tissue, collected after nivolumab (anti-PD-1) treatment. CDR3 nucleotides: TGTGCCAGCAGCACAATGACAGGCTGGGGAACCTACGAGCAGTACTTC. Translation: CASSTMTGWGTYEQYF.